This T cell receptor beta chain appears in the sequencing data of a study of beta chain features in type 1 diabetes. What was sequenced were expressed TCRB transcripts, since all of the isolated RNA had been reverse transcribed. Data came from immunoSEQ multiplex PCR; TCRdb stores just in-frame clones and leaves some out. The sample lists approximately 330,000 clones; 9.5% to 12% were seen once. This clone has just a few counts. The sequenced sample was naive CD4+ T cells from blood. The receptor was isolated from a woman in her 30s in good health.

The CDR3 DNA is TGTGCCAGCAGCTTAGCAGCGGGCCTTTACAATGAGCAGTTCTTC. This sequence encodes CASSLAAGLYNEQFF. The chain combines TRBV7-8 with TRBJ2-1, with TRBD2 as a possible D gene (6 bases). Looked up from germline, CDR1 is SGHVS and CDR2 is FQNEAQ. The CDR3 totals 15 residues. The V end lost 0 bases, the J end lost 4 bases, and 10 bases lay between the germline ends.